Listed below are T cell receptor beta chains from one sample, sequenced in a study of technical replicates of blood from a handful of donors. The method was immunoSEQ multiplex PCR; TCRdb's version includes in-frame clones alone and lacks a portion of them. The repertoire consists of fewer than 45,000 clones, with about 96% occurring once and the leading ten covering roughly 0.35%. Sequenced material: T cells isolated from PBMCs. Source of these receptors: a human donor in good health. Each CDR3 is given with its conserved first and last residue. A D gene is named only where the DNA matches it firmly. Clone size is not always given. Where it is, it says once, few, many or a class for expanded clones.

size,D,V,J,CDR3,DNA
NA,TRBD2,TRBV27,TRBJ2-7,CASSSRTSGSYEQYF,TGTGCCAGCAGTTCTCGGACTAGCGGGAGCTACGAGCAGTACTTC
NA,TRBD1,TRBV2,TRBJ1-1,CASSGIGQVNTEAFF,TGTGCCAGCAGTGGAATAGGACAGGTGAACACTGAAGCTTTCTTT
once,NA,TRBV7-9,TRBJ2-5,CASSPQAYQETQYF,TGTGCCAGCAGCCCCCAAGCCTACCAAGAGACCCAGTACTTC
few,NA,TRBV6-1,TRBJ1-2,CASSEGMGGGYTF,TGTGCCAGCAGTGAAGGTATGGGAGGTGGCTACACCTTC
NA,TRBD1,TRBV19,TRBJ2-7,CASSNGTDRYYEQYF,TGTGCCAGTAGTAACGGGACAGACCGCTACTACGAGCAGTACTTC
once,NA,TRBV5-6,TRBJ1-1,CASSSTGRAFF,TGTGCCAGCAGCTCAACGGGGAGGGCTTTCTTT
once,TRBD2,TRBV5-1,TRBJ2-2,CASTRLAGGVGELFF,TGCGCCAGCACCAGACTAGCGGGAGGGGTCGGGGAGCTGTTTTTT
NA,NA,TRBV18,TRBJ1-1,CASSPSGSTEAFF,TGTGCCAGCTCACCATCGGGGTCCACTGAAGCTTTCTTT
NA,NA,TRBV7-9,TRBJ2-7,CASSTAYEQYF,TGTGCCAGCAGCACTGCCTACGAGCAGTACTTC
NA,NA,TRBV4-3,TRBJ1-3,CASSLIRGPGNTIYF,TGCGCCAGCAGCCTCATCAGGGGTCCTGGAAACACCATATATTTT
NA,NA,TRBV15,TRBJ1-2,CATSPDPGDGYTF,TGTGCCACCAGCCCCGACCCGGGGGATGGCTACACCTTC
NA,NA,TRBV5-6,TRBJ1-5,CASSFFINSNQPQHF,TGTGCCAGCAGCTTCTTTATTAATAGCAATCAGCCCCAGCATTTT
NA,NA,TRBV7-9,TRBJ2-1,CASSLGGEQFF,TGTGCCAGCAGCTTGGGAGGTGAGCAGTTCTTC
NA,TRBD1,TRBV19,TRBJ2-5,CASSGRQGGTQYF,TGTGCCAGTAGTGGGCGACAGGGGGGGACCCAGTACTTC